The 15 T cell receptor beta chains below were found in one sample sequenced in a study of blood T cell repertoires in COVID-19. Method: immunoSEQ multiplex PCR; TCRdb's copy keeps in-frame clones and lacks some. Of over 150,000 clones in the sample, around 81% were seen once. The sequencing input was PBMCs or T cells enriched from blood (not recorded which). All receptors derive from a man between 35 and 55 years old who had recovered from COVID-19.

J is TRBJ1-1 and V is TRBV3-1 (or the pseudogene TRBV3-2); 8 nucleotides line up with TRBD1. J gave up 0 bases and V 3 bases, and 3 bases lay outside the gene matches. The CDR3 spans 15 residues. CDR1 is LGHDT and CDR2 is YNNKEL in the germline V gene (reference sequence). The CDR3 sequence: CASSHRQGMNTEAFF. The CDR3 region has the DNA TGTGCCAGCAGCCATCGACAGGGGATGAACACTGAAGCTTTCTTT.

This clone was seen more than once but under ten times. This rearrangement joins TRBV30 to TRBJ1-6; 9 nucleotides line up with TRBD1. CDR3 size: 15 residues. CDR1 and CDR2 (germline): GTSNPN, SVGIG (reference sequence). V lost 1 base and J lost 10; bases outside the gene matches: 8. CDR3 nucleotides: TGTGCCTGGAGTGCTACCGGGACAGGGACCTCACCCCTCCACTTT. Encoded protein: CAWSATGTGTSPLHF.

CDR3 sequence: CATNIDRANTEAFF. CDR3 DNA: TGTGCCACCAATATCGACAGGGCGAACACTGAAGCTTTCTTT. This rearrangement joins TRBV10-3 to TRBJ1-1; TRBD1 agrees at 7 bases. The CDR3 contains 14 residues. The V and J ends lost 10 bases and 1 base, in that order; junction bases with no gene match: 9. Germline lookup yields CDR1 ENHRY and CDR2 SYGVKD.

The V call is TRBV5-1, the J call TRBJ2-3; D ambiguous. CDR3 length: 15 residues. The germline V and J ends were trimmed by 0 bases and 0 bases, with 8 bases remaining between them. Germline V gene lookup returns CDR1 SGHRS and CDR2 YFSETQ. CDR3 sequence: CASSLDAASTDTQYF. The CDR3 nucleotides read TGCGCCAGCAGCTTGGATGCGGCCAGCACAGATACGCAGTATTTT.

Comment on this clone: Other nucleotide sequences from this sample produce the same CDR3. This chain connects TRBV3-1 (or the pseudogene TRBV3-2) to TRBJ1-1; D is possibly TRBD1 (5 bases). The CDR3 totals 13 residues. Germline CDR1 reads LGHDT; CDR2 reads YNNKEL (reference sequence). With 4 bases removed from V and 5 bases from J, the gap between germline ends came to 11 bases. CDR3 residues: CASSPPGNTEAFF. Here the CDR3 DNA reads TGTGCCAGCAGCCCTCCAGGGAATACTGAAGCTTTCTTT.

This clone was seen once. The chain recombines TRBV5-1 with TRBJ2-7, with D possibly matching TRBD1 (5 bases). CDR1 and CDR2 from the germline V gene are SGHRS and YFSETQ. Trimming left V 3 bases short and J 3 bases short, with 10 bases between. CDR3 length: 13 residues. CDR3 bases: TGCGCCAGCAGCTCGTCAGGGCGCTACGAGCAGTACTTC. Its protein product is CASSSSGRYEQYF. The full variable domain, in which reference TRBV5-1 and TRBJ2-7 provide the parts outside the CDR3, is KAGVTQTPRYLIKTRGQQVTLSCSPISGHRSVSWYQQTPGQGLQFLFEYFSETQRNKGNFPGRFSGRQFSNSRSEMNVSTLELGDSALYLCASSSSGRYEQYFGPGTRLTVT.

The sample holds a few counts of this clone. This rearrangement joins TRBV21-1 to TRBJ1-1; TRBD1, the D gene given by the table, was not confirmed from the DNA. TRBV21-1 corresponds to a pseudogene. The CDR3 spans 12 residues. In nucleotides, the CDR3 is TGTGCCAGCAGCAAAGGGCACACTGAAGCTTTCTTT. It specifies CASSKGHTEAFF.

V gene TRBV6-4 combines with J gene TRBJ1-1; no firm D call. The CDR3 extends over 14 amino acids. The ends were cut back, 5 bases at V and 1 base at J, with 11 bases in the middle. Germline lookup yields CDR1 MRHNA and CDR2 SNTAGT. In DNA form, the CDR3 reads TGTGCCAGCAGTCCCCAGGTTGGGAACACTGAAGCTTTCTTT. It specifies CASSPQVGNTEAFF.

CDR3 amino acids: CASTLDRAKDTQYF. CDR3 nucleotides: TGTGCCAGCACGTTGGACAGGGCGAAAGATACGCAGTATTTT. The V gene is TRBV6-5, the J gene TRBJ2-3, with 8 bases fitting TRBD1. This CDR3 region has 14 residues. Trimming at V came to 7 bases and at J to 5 bases, leaving 8 bases not matched to a gene. Germline CDR1 MNHEY, CDR2 SVGAGI.

There are a few counts of this clone. V usage is TRBV5-5 and J usage is TRBJ1-1; maybe TRBD1 (5 bases). Germline V gene lookup returns CDR1 SGHKS and CDR2 YYEKEE (reference sequence). CDR3 size: 15 residues. The germline V and J ends were trimmed by 2 bases and 5 bases, with 16 bases remaining between them. The CDR3 bases are TGTGCCAGCAGCTTTTCTTCCTCGGGGGGGACTGAAGCTTTCTTT. It yields the protein CASSFSSSGGTEAFF.

The V gene is TRBV19, the J gene TRBJ2-3; TRBD1 matches 8 bases. Trimming cost V 3 bases and J 2 bases; bases outside gene matches: 4. Germline values: CDR1 LNHDA, CDR2 SQIVND (reference sequence). This CDR3 contains 15 residues. CDR3: CASSIDRGFTDTQYF. The CDR3 DNA sequence: TGTGCCAGTAGTATCGACAGGGGCTTCACAGATACGCAGTATTTT.

This clone has more than one count but fewer than ten. The identical CDR3 is also encoded by other nucleotide sequences in the sample. V usage is TRBV5-4 and J usage is TRBJ1-1; TRBD1 agrees at 8 bases. Germline V gene lookup returns CDR1 SGHNT and CDR2 YYREEE (reference sequence). J gave up 1 base and V 2 bases, and 1 base lay outside the gene matches. The CDR3 spans 14 residues. The CDR3 DNA is TGTGCCAGCAGCTTTGACAGGGGGAACACTGAAGCTTTCTTT. As protein: CASSFDRGNTEAFF.

The chain has TRBV5-1 and TRBJ2-5; D uncertain. Per the germline V gene, CDR1 is SGHRS and CDR2 is YFSETQ. V lost 1 base, J lost 2 bases, and 3 bases lay in between. There are 12 residues in the CDR3. The CDR3 nucleotides read TGCGCCAGCAGCTTGCCTCAAGAGACCCAGTACTTC. Residues: CASSLPQETQYF.

The CDR3, as DNA: TGTGCCAGCAGTGAAGTCGGGGGAGGCGAGACCCAGTACTTC. Translated, it gives CASSEVGGGETQYF. The V call is TRBV6-4, the J call TRBJ2-5, with D maybe TRBD2 (6 bases). V lost 3 bases and J 5 bases, leaving 13 bases between the germline ends. The germline gives CDR1 MRHNA, CDR2 SNTAGT. CDR3 length: 14 amino acids.

The rearrangement joins TRBV28 to TRBJ2-1; D perhaps matches TRBD2 (6 bases). V was cut by 6 bases and J by 6 bases, with 12 bases left in between. Germline lookup yields CDR1 MDHEN and CDR2 SYDVKM. The CDR3 is made up of 13 amino acids. The CDR3 sequence is CASRRSGGNEQFF. The DNA for the CDR3 is TGTGCCAGCAGAAGATCCGGGGGCAATGAGCAGTTCTTC.